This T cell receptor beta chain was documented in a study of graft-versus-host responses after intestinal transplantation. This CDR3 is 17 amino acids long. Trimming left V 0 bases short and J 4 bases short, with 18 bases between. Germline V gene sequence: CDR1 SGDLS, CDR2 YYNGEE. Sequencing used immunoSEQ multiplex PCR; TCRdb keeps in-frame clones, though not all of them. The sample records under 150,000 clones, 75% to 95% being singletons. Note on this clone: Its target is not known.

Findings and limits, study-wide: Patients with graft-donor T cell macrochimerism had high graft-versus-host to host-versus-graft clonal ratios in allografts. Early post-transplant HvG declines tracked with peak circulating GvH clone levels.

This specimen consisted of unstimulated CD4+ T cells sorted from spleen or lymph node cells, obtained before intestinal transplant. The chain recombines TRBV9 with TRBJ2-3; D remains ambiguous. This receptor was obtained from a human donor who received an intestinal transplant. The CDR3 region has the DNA TGTGCCAGCAGCGTAGGGTTAGCCCCCCTGGAAGCAGATACGCAGTATTTT. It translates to CASSVGLAPLEADTQYF.